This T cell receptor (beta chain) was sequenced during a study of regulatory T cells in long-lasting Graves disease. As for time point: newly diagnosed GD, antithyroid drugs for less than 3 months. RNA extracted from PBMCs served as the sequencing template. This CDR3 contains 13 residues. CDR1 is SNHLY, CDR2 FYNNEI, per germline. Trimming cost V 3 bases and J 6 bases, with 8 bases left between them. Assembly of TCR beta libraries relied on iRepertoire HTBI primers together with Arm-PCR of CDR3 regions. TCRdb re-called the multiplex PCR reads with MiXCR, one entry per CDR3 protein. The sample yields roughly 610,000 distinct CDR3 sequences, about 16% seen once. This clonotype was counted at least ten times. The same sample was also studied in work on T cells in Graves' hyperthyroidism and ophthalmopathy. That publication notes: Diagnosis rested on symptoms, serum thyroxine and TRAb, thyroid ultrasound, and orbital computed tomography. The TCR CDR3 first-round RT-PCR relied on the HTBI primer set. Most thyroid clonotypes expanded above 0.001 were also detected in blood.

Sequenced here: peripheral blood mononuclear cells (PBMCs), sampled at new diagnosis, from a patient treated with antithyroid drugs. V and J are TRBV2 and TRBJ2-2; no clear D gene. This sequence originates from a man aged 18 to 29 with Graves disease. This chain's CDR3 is CASSEIEAGELFF. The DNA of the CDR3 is TGTGCCAGCAGTGAGATCGAGGCCGGGGAGCTGTTTTTT.